The 5 T cell receptor beta chains below were found in one sample sequenced in a study of cytomegalovirus exposure and HLA in healthy donors. Data came from immunoSEQ multiplex PCR; TCRdb stores just in-frame clones and leaves some out. The sample lists 220,000 or so clones, 80% to 90% occurring once. Sequences were obtained from PBMCs. The source is a woman aged 18 to 35 in good health and CMV-seropositive.

The genes are TRBV27 and TRBJ2-2; 7 nucleotides line up with TRBD2. Trimming took 6 bases from V and 4 from J; bases not matched to a gene: 8. Germline CDR1 and CDR2: MNHEY and SMNVEV (reference sequence). This CDR3 spans 15 amino acids. The CDR3 coding sequence is TGTGCCAGCAGACCGGGGGGAGGTCCCACCGGGGAGCTGTTTTTT. Translation: CASRPGGGPTGELFF.

The chain combines TRBV5-1 with TRBJ2-3, with TRBD1 identical over 8 bases. The V gene end was trimmed by 4 bases and the J gene end by 0 bases; junction bases not matched to a gene: 4. CDR1 is SGHRS and CDR2 is YFSETQ in the germline V gene. The length of the CDR3 is 15 residues. The CDR3 here is CASSGWTGSTDTQYF. The CDR3 DNA follows: TGCGCCAGCAGCGGGTGGACAGGGAGCACAGATACGCAGTATTTT.

The chain combines TRBV6-6 with TRBJ1-5; 8 positions agree with TRBD1. Trimming cost V 0 bases and J 11 bases; bases outside gene matches: 9. Germline CDR1 reads MNHNY; CDR2 reads SVGAGI (reference sequence). CDR3 size: 15 residues. The CDR3 DNA sequence: TGTGCCAGCAGTTACTCCGGACAGGGAGGAACGTCCCAGCATTTT. It encodes CASSYSGQGGTSQHF.

The chain recombines TRBV7-3 with TRBJ1-1, with a tentative D call TRBD1 (6 bases). This CDR3 has 14 amino acids. V lost 6 bases to trimming and J lost 1 base, with 12 bases between them. Germline V gene data show CDR1 as SGHTA and CDR2 as FQGTGA. For the CDR3, the DNA is TGTGCCAGCAGTAGGGGAGGGGGGAACACTGAAGCTTTCTTT. Its translation is CASSRGGGNTEAFF.

This chain uses TRBV7-9 with TRBJ1-5; no clear D gene. The CDR3 consists of 16 residues. V gave up 5 bases and J gave up 4 bases, with 18 bases separating them. Looked up from germline, CDR1 is SEHNR and CDR2 is FQNEAQ (reference sequence). The CDR3 reads CASSPGGQRENQPQHF. The CDR3 nucleotides are TGTGCCAGCAGCCCCGGAGGCCAGAGGGAAAATCAGCCCCAGCATTTT.